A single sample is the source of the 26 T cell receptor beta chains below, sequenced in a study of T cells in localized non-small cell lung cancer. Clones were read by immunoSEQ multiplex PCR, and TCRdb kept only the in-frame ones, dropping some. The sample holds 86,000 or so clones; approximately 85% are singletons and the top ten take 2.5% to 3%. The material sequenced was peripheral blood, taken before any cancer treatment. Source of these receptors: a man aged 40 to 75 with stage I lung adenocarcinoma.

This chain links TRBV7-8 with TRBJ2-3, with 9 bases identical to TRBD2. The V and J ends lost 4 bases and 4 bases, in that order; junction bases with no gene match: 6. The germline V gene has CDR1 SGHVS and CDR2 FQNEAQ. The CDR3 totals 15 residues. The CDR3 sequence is CASSSLAGRPDTQYF. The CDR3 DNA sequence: TGTGCCAGCAGCTCGCTAGCGGGGCGGCCAGATACGCAGTATTTT. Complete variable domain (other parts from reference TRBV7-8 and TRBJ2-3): GAGVSQSPRYKVAKRGQDVALRCDPISGHVSLFWYQQALGQGPEFLTYFQNEAQLDKSGLPSDRFFAERPEGSVSTLKIQRTQQEDSAVYLCASSSLAGRPDTQYFGPGTRLTVL.

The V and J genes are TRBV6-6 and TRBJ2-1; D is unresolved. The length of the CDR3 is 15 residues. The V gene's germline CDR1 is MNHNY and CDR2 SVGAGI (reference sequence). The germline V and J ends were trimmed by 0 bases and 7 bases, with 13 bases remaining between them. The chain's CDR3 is CASSYSIGWNNEQFF. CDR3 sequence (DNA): TGTGCCAGCAGTTACTCGATTGGCTGGAATAATGAGCAGTTCTTC.

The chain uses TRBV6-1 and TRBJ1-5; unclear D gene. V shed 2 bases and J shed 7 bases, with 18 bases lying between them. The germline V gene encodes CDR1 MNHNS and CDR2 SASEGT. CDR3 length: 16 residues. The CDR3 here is CASSEWSGGSRQPQHF. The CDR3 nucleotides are TGTGCCAGCAGTGAATGGTCCGGAGGGTCACGACAGCCCCAGCATTTT.

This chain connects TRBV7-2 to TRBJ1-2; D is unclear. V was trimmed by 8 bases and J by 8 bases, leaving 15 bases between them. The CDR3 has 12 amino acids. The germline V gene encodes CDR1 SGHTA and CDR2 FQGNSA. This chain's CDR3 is CASGVSLGGYTF. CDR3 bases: TGTGCCAGCGGAGTCAGTCTCGGGGGCTACACCTTC.

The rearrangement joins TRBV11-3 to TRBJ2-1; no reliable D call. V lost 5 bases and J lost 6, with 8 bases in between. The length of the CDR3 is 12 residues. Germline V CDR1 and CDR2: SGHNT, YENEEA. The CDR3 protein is CASSLHGNEQFF. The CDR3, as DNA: TGTGCCAGCAGCCTCCATGGCAATGAGCAGTTCTTC.

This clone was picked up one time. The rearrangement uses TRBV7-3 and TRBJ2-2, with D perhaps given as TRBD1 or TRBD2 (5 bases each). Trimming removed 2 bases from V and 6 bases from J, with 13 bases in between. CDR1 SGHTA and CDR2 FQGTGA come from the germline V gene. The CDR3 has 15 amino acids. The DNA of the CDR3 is TGTGCCAGCAGCTTAGGGTCAGGGACCGCCGGGGAGCTGTTTTTT. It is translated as CASSLGSGTAGELFF.

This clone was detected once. The CDR3 DNA reads TGTGCCAGCAGCCCCGGGACAACGAACACCGGGGAGCTGTTTTTT. Residues: CASSPGTTNTGELFF. This sequence joins TRBV7-3 and TRBJ2-2, with a weak D call TRBD1 (6 bases). With 5 bases removed from V and 0 bases from J, the gap between germline ends came to 10 bases. The CDR3 is made up of 15 amino acids. Germline CDR1 and CDR2: SGHTA and FQGTGA.

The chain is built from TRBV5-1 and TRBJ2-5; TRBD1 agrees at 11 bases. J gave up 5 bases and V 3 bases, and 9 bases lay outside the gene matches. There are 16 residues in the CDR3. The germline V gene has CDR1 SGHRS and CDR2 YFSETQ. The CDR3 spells CASSSTGTGGEETQYF. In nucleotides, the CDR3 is TGCGCCAGCAGCTCCACCGGGACAGGGGGAGAGGAGACCCAGTACTTC. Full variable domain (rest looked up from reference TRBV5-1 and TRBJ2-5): KAGVTQTPRYLIKTRGQQVTLSCSPISGHRSVSWYQQTPGQGLQFLFEYFSETQRNKGNFPGRFSGRQFSNSRSEMNVSTLELGDSALYLCASSSTGTGGEETQYFGPGTRLLVL.

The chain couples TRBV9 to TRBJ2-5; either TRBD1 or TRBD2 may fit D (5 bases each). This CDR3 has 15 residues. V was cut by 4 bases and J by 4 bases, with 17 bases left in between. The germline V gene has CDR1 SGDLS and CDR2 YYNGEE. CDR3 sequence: CASSSPGSTGETQYF. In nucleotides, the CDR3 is TGTGCCAGCAGCTCCCCAGGGAGCACAGGAGAGACCCAGTACTTC.

The CDR3 DNA reads TGTGCCAGCAGCTTGGGTTCTTTGGCAGGGTTGAACACTGAAGCTTTCTTT. Translated: CASSLGSLAGLNTEAFF. V and J are TRBV5-8 and TRBJ1-1; perhaps TRBD1 as D (5 bases). The CDR3 covers 17 residues. Germline V lookup: CDR1 SGHTS, CDR2 YDEGEE. V lost 0 bases and J 0 bases, leaving 15 bases between the germline ends.

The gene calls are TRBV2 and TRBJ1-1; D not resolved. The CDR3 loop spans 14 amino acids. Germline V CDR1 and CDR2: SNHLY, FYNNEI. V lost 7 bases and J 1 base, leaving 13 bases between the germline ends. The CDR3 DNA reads TGTGCCAGCAAAATTGGTTCTGGGAACACTGAAGCTTTCTTT. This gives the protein CASKIGSGNTEAFF.

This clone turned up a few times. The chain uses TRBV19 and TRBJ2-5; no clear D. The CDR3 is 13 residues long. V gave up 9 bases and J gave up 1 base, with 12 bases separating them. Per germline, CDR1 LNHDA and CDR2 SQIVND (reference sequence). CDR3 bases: TGTGCCAGCCCCCCCCGCGGCCAAGAGACCCAGTACTTC. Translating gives CASPPRGQETQYF.

The CDR3 loop is CASRSGQGKGYTF. DNA for the CDR3: TGTGCCAGCAGGTCGGGACAGGGAAAAGGCTACACCTTC. The chain recombines TRBV6-5 with TRBJ1-2; TRBD1 matches 9 bases. The CDR3 contains 13 residues. The J segment lost 8 bases and the V segment lost 6 bases, leaving 7 bases of the junction unmatched. In germline, CDR1 is MNHEY, CDR2 SVGAGI.

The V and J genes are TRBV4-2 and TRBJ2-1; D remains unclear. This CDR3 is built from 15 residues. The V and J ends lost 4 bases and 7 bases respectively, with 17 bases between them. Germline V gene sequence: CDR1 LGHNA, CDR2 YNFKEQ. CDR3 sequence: CASSLSLATRNEQFF. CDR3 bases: TGTGCCAGCAGCCTATCATTGGCGACCCGGAATGAGCAGTTCTTC.

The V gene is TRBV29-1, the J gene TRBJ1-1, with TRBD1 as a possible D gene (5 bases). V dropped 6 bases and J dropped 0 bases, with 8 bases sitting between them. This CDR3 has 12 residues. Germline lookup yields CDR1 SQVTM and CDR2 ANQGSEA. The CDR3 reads CSVWGMNTEAFF. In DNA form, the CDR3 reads TGCAGCGTGTGGGGCATGAACACTGAAGCTTTCTTT.

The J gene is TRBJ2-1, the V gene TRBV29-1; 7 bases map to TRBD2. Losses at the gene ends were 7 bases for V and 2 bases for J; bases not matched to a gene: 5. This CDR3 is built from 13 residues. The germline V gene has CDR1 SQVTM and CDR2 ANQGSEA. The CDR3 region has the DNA TGCAGCGCCGGGACTACTCCCTACAATGAGCAGTTCTTC. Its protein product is CSAGTTPYNEQFF.

The CDR3 here is CASSRVQNQPQHF. CDR3 in DNA: TGTGCCAGCAGCCGCGTCCAAAATCAGCCCCAGCATTTT. The V and J genes are TRBV6-6 and TRBJ1-5; D not certain. CDR3 length: 13 amino acids. From germline, CDR1 is MNHNY and CDR2 SVGAGI (reference sequence). Trimming shortened V by 6 bases and J by 4 bases, and 10 bases separated the two germline ends.

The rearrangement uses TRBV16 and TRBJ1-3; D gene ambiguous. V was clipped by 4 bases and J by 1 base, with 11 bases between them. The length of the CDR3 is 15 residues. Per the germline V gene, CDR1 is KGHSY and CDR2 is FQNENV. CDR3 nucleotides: TGTGCCAGCAGCCCCTTGCGAGAATCTGGAAACACCATATATTTT. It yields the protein CASSPLRESGNTIYF.

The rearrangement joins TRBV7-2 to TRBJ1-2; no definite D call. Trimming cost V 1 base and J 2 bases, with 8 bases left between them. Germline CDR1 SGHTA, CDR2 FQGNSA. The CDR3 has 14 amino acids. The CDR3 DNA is TGTGCCAGCAGCTTAGAGTTTGGGAACTATGGCTACACCTTC. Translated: CASSLEFGNYGYTF.

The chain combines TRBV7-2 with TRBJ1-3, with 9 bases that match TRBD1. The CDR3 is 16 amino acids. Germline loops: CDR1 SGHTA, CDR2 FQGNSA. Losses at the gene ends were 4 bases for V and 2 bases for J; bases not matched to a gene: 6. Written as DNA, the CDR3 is TGTGCCAGCAGCTCCCACAGGGGGCGTACTGGAAACACCATATATTTT. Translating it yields CASSSHRGRTGNTIYF.

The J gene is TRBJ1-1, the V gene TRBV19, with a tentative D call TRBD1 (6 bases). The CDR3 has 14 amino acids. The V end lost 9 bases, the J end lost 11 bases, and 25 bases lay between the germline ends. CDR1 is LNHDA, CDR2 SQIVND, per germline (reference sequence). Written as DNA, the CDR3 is TGTGCCAGCACGCTCGGGGGGGGCGCGTATGTGGCTTTCTTT. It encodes CASTLGGGAYVAFF.

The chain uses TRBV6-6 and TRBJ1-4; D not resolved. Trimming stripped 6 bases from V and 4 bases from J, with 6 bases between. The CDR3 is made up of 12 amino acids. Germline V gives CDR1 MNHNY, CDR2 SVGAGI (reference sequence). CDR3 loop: CASRVNNEKLFF. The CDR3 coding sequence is TGTGCCAGCAGGGTCAATAATGAAAAACTGTTTTTT.

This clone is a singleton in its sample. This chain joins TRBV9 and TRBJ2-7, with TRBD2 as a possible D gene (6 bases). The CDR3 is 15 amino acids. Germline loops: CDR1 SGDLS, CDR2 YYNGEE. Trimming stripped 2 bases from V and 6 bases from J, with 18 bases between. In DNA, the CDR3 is TGTGCCAGCAGCGTGGGGGACTCTTCCTATTTCGAGCAGTACTTC. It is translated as CASSVGDSSYFEQYF.

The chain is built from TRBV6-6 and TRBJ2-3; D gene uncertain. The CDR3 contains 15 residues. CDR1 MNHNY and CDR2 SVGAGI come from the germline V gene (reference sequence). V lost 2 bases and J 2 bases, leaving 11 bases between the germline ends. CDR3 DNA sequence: TGTGCCAGCAGTTACGACTCACAGTCCACAGATACGCAGTATTTT. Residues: CASSYDSQSTDTQYF.

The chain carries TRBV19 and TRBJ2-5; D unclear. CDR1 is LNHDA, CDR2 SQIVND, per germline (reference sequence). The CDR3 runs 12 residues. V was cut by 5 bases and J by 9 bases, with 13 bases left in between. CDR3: CASSQFGEAQYF. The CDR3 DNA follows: TGTGCCAGTAGTCAATTTGGTGAGGCCCAGTACTTC.

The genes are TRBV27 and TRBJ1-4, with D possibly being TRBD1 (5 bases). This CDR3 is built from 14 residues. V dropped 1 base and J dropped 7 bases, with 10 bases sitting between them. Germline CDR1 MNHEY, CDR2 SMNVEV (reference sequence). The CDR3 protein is CASSLLGESEKLFF. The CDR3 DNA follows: TGTGCCAGCAGTTTATTAGGGGAGAGTGAAAAACTGTTTTTT.